This T cell receptor beta chain was sequenced during a study of pediatric ulcerative colitis. General study findings and limits: Blood-rectal clonal overlap within each person was significantly higher in ulcerative colitis patients than controls. No controls had the two rectal clonotypes shared by ulcerative colitis patients.

Note on this clone: Its antigen remains unidentified.

Samples were sequenced at Survey level, maximum 500,000 reads. The repertoire was sequenced with immunoSEQ multiplex PCR; TCRdb's copy has only in-frame clones and lacks some. The table shows 55,000 to 70,000 clones, with more than 75% occurring only once. CDR1 SGHRS and CDR2 YFSETQ come from the germline V gene. This CDR3 contains 18 residues. Trimming cost V 3 bases and J 3 bases; bases outside gene matches: 13. The receptor was derived from a boy aged 5-17 years who was a control in a study of pediatric ulcerative colitis. The J gene is TRBJ2-5, the V gene TRBV5-1; 11 bases are a match to TRBD2. The specimen was blood. The CDR3 protein is CASSSSGLAGLNEETQYF. CDR3 in DNA: TGCGCCAGCAGCTCCTCCGGACTAGCGGGCCTAAACGAAGAGACCCAGTACTTC.